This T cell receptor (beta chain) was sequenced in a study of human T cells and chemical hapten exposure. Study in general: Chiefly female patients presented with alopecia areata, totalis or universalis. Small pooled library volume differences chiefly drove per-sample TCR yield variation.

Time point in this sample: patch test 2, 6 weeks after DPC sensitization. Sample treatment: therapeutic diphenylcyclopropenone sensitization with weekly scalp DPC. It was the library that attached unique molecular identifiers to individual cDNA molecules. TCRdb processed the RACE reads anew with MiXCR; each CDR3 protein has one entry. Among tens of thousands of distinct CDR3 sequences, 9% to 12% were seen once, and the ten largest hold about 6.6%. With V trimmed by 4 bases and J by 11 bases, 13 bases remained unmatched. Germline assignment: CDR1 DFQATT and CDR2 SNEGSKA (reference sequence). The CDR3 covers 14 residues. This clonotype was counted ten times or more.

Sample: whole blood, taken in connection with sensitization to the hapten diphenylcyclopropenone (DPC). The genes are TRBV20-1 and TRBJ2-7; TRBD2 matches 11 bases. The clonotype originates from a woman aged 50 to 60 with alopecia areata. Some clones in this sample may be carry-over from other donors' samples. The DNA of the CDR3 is TGCAGTGCTAACCCCCTAGCGGGAGGTTTGAGCGAGTACTTC. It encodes CSANPLAGGLSEYF.